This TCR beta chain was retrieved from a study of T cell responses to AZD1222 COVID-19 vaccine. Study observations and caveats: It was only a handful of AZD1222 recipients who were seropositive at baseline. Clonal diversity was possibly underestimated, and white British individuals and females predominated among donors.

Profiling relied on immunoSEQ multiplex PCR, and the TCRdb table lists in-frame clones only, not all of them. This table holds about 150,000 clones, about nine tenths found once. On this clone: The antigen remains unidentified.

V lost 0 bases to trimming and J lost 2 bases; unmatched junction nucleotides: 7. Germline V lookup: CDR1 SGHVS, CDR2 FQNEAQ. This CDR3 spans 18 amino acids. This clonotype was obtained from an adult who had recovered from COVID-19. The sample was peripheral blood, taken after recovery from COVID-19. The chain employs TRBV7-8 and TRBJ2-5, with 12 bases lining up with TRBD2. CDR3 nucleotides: TGTGCCAGCAGCTTAGCGCTAGCGGGAGGGACGGGGCAAGAGACCCAGTACTTC. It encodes CASSLALAGGTGQETQYF.